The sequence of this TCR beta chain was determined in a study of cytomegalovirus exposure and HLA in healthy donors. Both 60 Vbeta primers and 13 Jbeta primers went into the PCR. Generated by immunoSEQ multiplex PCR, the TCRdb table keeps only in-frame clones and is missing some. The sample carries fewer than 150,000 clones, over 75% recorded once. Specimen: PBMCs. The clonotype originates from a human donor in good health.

Written as DNA, the CDR3 is TGTGCCAGCAGCTTAGGGACGTGGGGGGGAGCTTTCTTT. It is translated as CASSLGTWGGAFF. This sequence joins TRBV7-8 and TRBJ1-1, with D possibly being TRBD1 (5 bases). There are 13 residues in the CDR3. V was pared by 1 base and J by 10 bases, with 13 bases between. The germline V gene has CDR1 SGHVS and CDR2 FQNEAQ.